This TCR beta chain was found in a study of cytomegalovirus exposure and HLA in healthy donors. The PCR was carried out with 60 Vbeta primers and 13 Jbeta primers. The table came from immunoSEQ multiplex PCR; TCRdb's copy has only in-frame clones and leaves some out. The sample shows 50,000 to 70,000 clones, roughly 84% of them seen only once. Losses at the gene ends were 3 bases for V and 5 bases for J; bases not matched to a gene: 4. This CDR3 is 16 amino acids long. Germline V gene sequence: CDR1 ENHRY, CDR2 SYGVKD. V is TRBV10-3 and J is TRBJ2-1; TRBD2 aligns across 13 bases. The clonotype comes from a human donor in good health. Sequencing was carried out using PBMCs. CDR3 region: CAISDSTSGGNNEQFF. The CDR3 DNA is TGTGCCATCAGTGACTCGACTAGCGGGGGGAACAATGAGCAGTTCTTC.